The TCR beta chain described here comes from a study of blood T cell repertoires in COVID-19. Per the study methods: Amplification with reference gene primers provided the estimates of nucleated cell counts. Clones were read by immunoSEQ multiplex PCR, and TCRdb kept only the in-frame ones, dropping some. V and J calls and clone size are those listed in that table; D and trimming were worked out from the DNA. The sample holds some 220,000 clones, about 79% seen once. CDR3 length: 16 amino acids. The V gene end was trimmed by 4 bases and the J gene end by 2 bases; junction bases not matched to a gene: 6. CDR1 SGHRS and CDR2 YFSETQ come from the germline V gene.

V gene TRBV5-1 combines with J gene TRBJ2-2, with 9 bases matching TRBD1. The receptor was derived from a man aged 45-65 years with active or convalescent COVID-19. The sample consisted of peripheral blood. The CDR3, as DNA: TGCGCCAGCAGCGGTAGGACAGGGGTTAACACCGGGGAGCTGTTTTTT. Amino acid sequence: CASSGRTGVNTGELFF.